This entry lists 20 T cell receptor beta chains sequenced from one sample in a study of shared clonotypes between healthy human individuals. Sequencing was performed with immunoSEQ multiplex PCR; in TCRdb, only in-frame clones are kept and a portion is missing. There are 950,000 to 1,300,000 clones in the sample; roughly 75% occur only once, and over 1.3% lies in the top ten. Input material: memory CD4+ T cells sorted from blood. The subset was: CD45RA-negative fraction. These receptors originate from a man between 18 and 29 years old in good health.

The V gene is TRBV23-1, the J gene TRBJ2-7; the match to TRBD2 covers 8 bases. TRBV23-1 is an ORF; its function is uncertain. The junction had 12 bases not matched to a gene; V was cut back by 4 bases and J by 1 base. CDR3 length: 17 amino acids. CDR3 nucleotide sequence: TGCGCCAGCAGTCTTCGGTCCTCCGGGAGGGAATCCTACGAGCAGTACTTC. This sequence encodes CASSLRSSGRESYEQYF.

The CDR3 sequence: CASSQVLGSFLPGYTF. In DNA form, the CDR3 reads TGCGCCAGCAGCCAAGTTTTGGGCAGCTTCCTTCCTGGCTACACCTTC. This sequence joins TRBV4-1 and TRBJ1-2; no clear D. V shed 1 base and J shed 7 bases, with 19 bases lying between them. The CDR3 consists of 16 residues. The V gene's germline CDR1 is MGHRA and CDR2 YSYEKL.

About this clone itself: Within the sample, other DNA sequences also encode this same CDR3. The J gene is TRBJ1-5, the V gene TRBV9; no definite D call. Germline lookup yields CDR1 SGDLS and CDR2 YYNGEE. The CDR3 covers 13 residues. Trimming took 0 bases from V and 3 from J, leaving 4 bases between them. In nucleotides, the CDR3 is TGTGCCAGCAGCGTAGGCGCCAATCAGCCCCAGCATTTT. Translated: CASSVGANQPQHF.

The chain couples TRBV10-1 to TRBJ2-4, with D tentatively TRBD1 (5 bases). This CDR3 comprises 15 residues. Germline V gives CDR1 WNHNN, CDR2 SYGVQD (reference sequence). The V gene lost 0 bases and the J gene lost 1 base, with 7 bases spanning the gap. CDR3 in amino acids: CASSESAGAKNIQYF. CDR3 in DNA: TGCGCCAGCAGTGAGTCGGCAGGGGCCAAAAACATTCAGTACTTC.

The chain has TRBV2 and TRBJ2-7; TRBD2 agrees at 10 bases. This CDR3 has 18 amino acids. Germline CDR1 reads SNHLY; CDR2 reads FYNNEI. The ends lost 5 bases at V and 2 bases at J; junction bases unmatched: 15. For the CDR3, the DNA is TGTGCCAGCAGTCGGGAACGACTAGCGGGTCTAGGGGCCTACGAGCAGTACTTC. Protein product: CASSRERLAGLGAYEQYF.

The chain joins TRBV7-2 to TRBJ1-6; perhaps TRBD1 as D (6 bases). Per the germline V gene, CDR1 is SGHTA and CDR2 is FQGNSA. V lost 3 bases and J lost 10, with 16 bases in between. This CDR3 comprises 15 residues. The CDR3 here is CASSLDSSPRSPLHF. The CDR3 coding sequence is TGTGCCAGCAGCTTGGACAGTAGCCCCAGGTCACCCCTCCACTTT.

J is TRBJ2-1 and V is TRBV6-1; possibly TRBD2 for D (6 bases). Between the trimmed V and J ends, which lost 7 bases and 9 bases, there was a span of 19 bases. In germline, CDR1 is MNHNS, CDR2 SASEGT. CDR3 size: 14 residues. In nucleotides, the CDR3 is TGTGCCAGCATCCTTCGACTAGGGCAACGTGAGCAGTTCTTC. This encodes CASILRLGQREQFF.

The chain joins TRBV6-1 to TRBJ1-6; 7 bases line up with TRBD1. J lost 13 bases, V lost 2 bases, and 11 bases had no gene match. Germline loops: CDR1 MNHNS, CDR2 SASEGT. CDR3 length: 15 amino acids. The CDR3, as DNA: TGTGCCAGCAGTGAAATGGAACAGGGGATGGGGCCCCTCCACTTT. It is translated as CASSEMEQGMGPLHF.

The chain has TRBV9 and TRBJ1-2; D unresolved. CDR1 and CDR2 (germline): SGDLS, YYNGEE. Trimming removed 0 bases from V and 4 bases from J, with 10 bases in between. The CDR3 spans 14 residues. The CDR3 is CASSVAYGPYGYTF. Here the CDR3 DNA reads TGTGCCAGCAGCGTAGCTTACGGACCCTATGGCTACACCTTC.

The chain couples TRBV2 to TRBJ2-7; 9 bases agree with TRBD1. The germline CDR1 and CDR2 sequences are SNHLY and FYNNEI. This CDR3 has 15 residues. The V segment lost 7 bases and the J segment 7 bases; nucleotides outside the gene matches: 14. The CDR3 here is CASTAPGTGKGEQYF. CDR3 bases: TGTGCCAGCACGGCCCCCGGGACAGGGAAAGGTGAGCAGTACTTC.

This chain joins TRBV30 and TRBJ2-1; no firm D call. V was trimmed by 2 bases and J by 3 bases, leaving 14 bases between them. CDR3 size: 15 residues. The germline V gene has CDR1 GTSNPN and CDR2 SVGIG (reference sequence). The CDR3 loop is CAWSPGHIDYNEQFF. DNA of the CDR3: TGTGCCTGGAGTCCCGGGCATATAGACTACAATGAGCAGTTCTTC.

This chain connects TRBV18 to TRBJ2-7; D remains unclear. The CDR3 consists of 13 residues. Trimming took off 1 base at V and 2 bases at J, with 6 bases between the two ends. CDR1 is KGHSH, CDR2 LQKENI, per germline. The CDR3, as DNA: TGTGCCAGCTCACCACTACAAACCTACGAGCAGTACTTC. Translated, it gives CASSPLQTYEQYF.

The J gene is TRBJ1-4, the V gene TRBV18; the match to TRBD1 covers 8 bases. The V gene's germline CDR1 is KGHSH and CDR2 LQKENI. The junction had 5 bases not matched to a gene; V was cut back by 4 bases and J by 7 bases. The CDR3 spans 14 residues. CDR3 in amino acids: CASSLQGAGEKLFF. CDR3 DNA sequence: TGTGCCAGCTCACTCCAGGGGGCCGGTGAAAAACTGTTTTTT.

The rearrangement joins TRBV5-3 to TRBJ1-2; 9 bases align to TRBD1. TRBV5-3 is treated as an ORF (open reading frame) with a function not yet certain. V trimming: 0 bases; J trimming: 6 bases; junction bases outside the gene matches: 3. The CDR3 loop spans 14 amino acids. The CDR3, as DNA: TGTGCCAGAAGCTTGGTCGACAGGGGGGATGGCTACACCTTC. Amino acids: CARSLVDRGDGYTF.

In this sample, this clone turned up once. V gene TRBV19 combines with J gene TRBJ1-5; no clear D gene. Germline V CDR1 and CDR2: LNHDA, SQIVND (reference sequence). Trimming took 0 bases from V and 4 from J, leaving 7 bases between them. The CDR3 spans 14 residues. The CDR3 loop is CASSIEGVNQPQHF. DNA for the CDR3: TGTGCCAGTAGTATAGAGGGAGTTAATCAGCCCCAGCATTTT.

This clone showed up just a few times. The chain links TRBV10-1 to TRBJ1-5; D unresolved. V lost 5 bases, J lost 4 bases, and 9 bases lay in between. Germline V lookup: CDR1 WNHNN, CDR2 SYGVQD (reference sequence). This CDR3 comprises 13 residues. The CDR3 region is CASSLDGNQPQHF. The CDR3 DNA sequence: TGCGCCAGCAGTTTGGACGGGAATCAGCCCCAGCATTTT.

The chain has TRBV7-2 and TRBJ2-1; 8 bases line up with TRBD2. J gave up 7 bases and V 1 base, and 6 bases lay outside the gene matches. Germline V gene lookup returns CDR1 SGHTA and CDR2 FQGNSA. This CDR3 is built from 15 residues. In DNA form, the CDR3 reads TGTGCCAGCAGCTTAGACGGGAGGGCCGATAATGAGCAGTTCTTC. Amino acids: CASSLDGRADNEQFF. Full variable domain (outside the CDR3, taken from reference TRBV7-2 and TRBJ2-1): GAGVSQSPSNKVTEKGKDVELRCDPISGHTALYWYRQSLGQGLEFLIYFQGNSAPDKSGLPSDRFSAERTGGSVSTLTIQRTQQEDSAVYLCASSLDGRADNEQFFGPGTRLTVL.

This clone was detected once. The CDR3 nucleotides are TGTGCCAGCAGCTTGGAATACAGGTTCACAGATACGCAGTATTTT. Its protein is CASSLEYRFTDTQYF. This chain uses TRBV5-6 with TRBJ2-3; tentative D call: TRBD1 (5 bases). The V end lost 0 bases, the J end lost 2 bases, and 10 bases lay between the germline ends. CDR1 and CDR2 (germline): SGHDT, YYEEEE. The CDR3 sequence is 15 residues long.

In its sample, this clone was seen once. The CDR3 nucleotides are TGTGCCATCAAACGGGGGGGCCACGAGCAGTACTTC. Its protein product is CAIKRGGHEQYF. V and J are TRBV10-3 and TRBJ2-7; TRBD2 aligns across 8 bases. Germline V CDR1 and CDR2: ENHRY, SYGVKD. The length of the CDR3 is 12 residues. The V and J ends lost 7 bases and 5 bases, in that order; junction bases with no gene match: 4.

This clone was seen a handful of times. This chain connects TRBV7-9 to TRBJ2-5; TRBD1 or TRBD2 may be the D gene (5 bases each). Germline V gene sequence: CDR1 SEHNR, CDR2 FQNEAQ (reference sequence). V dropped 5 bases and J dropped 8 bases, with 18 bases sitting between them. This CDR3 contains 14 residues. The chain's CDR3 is CASSPGADSNTQYF. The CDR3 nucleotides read TGTGCCAGCAGCCCCGGGGCAGACTCTAATACCCAGTACTTC.